Presented here are 14 T cell receptor beta chains from one specimen sequenced in a study of blood T cells in healthy people across ages. Through a sample-barcoded 5' primer and a J-beta primer mix, a second PCR was run for roughly 6 to 11 cycles. TCRdb reprocessed the 5' RACE reads with MiXCR, giving one entry per CDR3 protein. The sample shows 1,100,000 or so distinct CDR3 sequences, 45% of them seen only once. The sample consisted of blood. These receptors were collected from a woman between 55 and 75 years old in good health.

This chain joins TRBV12-3 or TRBV12-4 and TRBJ1-5, with D possibly matching TRBD1 (6 bases). This CDR3 is 16 amino acids long. V was pared by 4 bases and J by 0 bases, with 13 bases between. CDR3 protein: CASSSWDIYSNQPQHF. The CDR3 region has the DNA TGTGCCAGCAGTTCTTGGGACATCTATAGCAATCAGCCCCAGCATTTT.

The CDR3 nucleotides read TGTGCCAGCATCCTAGGGACTTCCGGTAATCAGCCCCAGCATTTT. Amino acids: CASILGTSGNQPQHF. The chain combines TRBV21-1 with TRBJ1-5. TRBV21-1 is assigned pseudogene status. This CDR3 has 15 residues.

This clonotype was recorded many times. The V call is TRBV4-1, the J call TRBJ1-2; 7 nucleotides agree with TRBD1. The CDR3 extends over 14 amino acids. V trimming: 4 bases; J trimming: 3 bases; junction bases outside the gene matches: 5. Germline lookup yields CDR1 MGHRA and CDR2 YSYEKL. The CDR3: CASSPQGKDYGYTF. DNA for the CDR3: TGCGCCAGCAGCCCACAGGGGAAGGACTATGGCTACACCTTC.

The chain employs TRBV20-1 and TRBJ2-7; a weak D match, TRBD1 (5 bases). Per the germline V gene, CDR1 is DFQATT and CDR2 is SNEGSKA (reference sequence). The CDR3 contains 15 residues. The V and J ends lost 5 bases and 0 bases respectively, with 17 bases between them. The CDR3 DNA sequence: TGCAGTGCTGGGCGAATAGGGGTTGCCTCCTACGAGCAGTACTTC. Its translation is CSAGRIGVASYEQYF.

The chain's CDR3 is CASSSWERTDTQYF. As DNA, the CDR3 is TGCGCCAGCAGTTCCTGGGAGCGCACAGATACGCAGTATTTT. V is TRBV5-1 and J is TRBJ2-3; D might be TRBD2 (5 bases). The V end was cut by 5 bases, the J end by 1 base, with 11 bases between. The CDR3 loop spans 14 amino acids. CDR1 and CDR2 (germline): SGHRS, YFSETQ.

This clonotype occurred a few times. This rearrangement joins TRBV7-8 to TRBJ2-7; TRBD1 matches at 8 bases. The germline gives CDR1 SGHVS, CDR2 FQNEAQ. The CDR3 sequence is 14 residues long. After removal of 5 bases from V and 5 bases from J, the junction contained 8 bases not matched to a gene. The CDR3 loop is CASSLQGEEDEQYF. The DNA for the CDR3 is TGTGCCAGCAGCCTACAGGGGGAAGAAGACGAGCAGTACTTC.

This clonotype came up a few times. V usage is TRBV10-3 and J usage is TRBJ1-4; possible D gene TRBD1, 5 bases. Germline CDR1 and CDR2: ENHRY and SYGVKD. This CDR3 has 15 amino acids. Trimming cost V 0 bases and J 7 bases, with 12 bases left between them. The CDR3 sequence: CAISESIRVGEKLFF. The CDR3 DNA follows: TGTGCCATCAGTGAGTCGATCAGGGTTGGTGAAAAACTGTTTTTT.

This clonotype has only a few counts. This rearrangement joins TRBV7-9 to TRBJ2-1, with TRBD2 as a possible D gene (5 bases). Near its end, the DNA agrees better with TRBJ2-7, so the J call may be wrong. Germline values: CDR1 SEHNR, CDR2 FQNEAQ (reference sequence). This CDR3 spans 16 amino acids. The CDR3 DNA follows: TGTGCCAGCAGCTTAGGCGGGCCTACAATTAACAATGAGCAGTACTTC. It encodes CASSLGGPTINNEQYF.

This clonotype has a handful of counts. This chain joins TRBV2 and TRBJ2-5; 11 positions agree with TRBD1. Germline V gene sequence: CDR1 SNHLY, CDR2 FYNNEI. The CDR3 contains 16 residues. V shed 6 bases and J 3 bases; nucleotides not matched to a gene: 9. This CDR3 reads CASRVIGTGGEETQYF. The CDR3 DNA follows: TGTGCCAGCAGGGTAATTGGGACAGGGGGAGAAGAGACCCAGTACTTC.

V gene TRBV4-1 combines with J gene TRBJ1-5; D is ambiguous. CDR1 MGHRA and CDR2 YSYEKL come from the germline V gene. The length of the CDR3 is 13 residues. Trimming removed 1 base from V and 4 bases from J, with 5 bases in between. Here the CDR3 DNA reads TGCGCCAGCAGCCAAGTGCTGAATCAGCCCCAGCATTTT. The encoded protein is CASSQVLNQPQHF.

J is TRBJ2-3 and V is TRBV6-5, with TRBD1 identical over 10 bases. With 0 bases clipped from V and 6 bases from J, the junction kept 9 bases outside the gene matches. The CDR3 length is 17 residues. CDR1 MNHEY and CDR2 SVGAGI come from the germline V gene. The CDR3 loop reads CASSYSMGTGDSDTQYF. CDR3 in DNA: TGTGCCAGCAGTTACTCGATGGGGACAGGGGACAGCGATACGCAGTATTTT.

This clonotype was recorded a few times. This chain links TRBV4-2 with TRBJ2-7; 9 bases align to TRBD2. From germline, CDR1 is LGHNA and CDR2 YNFKEQ. The CDR3 runs 18 residues. Trimming at V came to 0 bases and at J to 2 bases, leaving 11 bases not matched to a gene. CDR3 sequence: CASSQEPKGLAQTYEQYF. The CDR3, as DNA: TGTGCCAGCAGCCAAGAGCCCAAAGGACTAGCGCAGACCTACGAGCAGTACTTC.

The rearrangement joins TRBV11-2 to TRBJ2-5; the match to TRBD1 covers 10 bases. After removal of 3 bases from V and 5 bases from J, the junction contained 6 bases not matched to a gene. CDR1 and CDR2 from the germline V gene are SGHAT and FQNNGV. This CDR3 region has 15 residues. CDR3 sequence: CASSLDGTGEETQYF. CDR3 DNA: TGTGCCAGCAGCTTGGACGGGACAGGGGAGGAGACCCAGTACTTC. Complete variable domain (other parts from reference TRBV11-2 and TRBJ2-5): EAGVAQSPRYKIIEKRQSVAFWCNPISGHATLYWYQQILGQGPKLLIQFQNNGVVDDSQLPKDRFSAERLKGVDSTLKIQPAKLEDSAVYLCASSLDGTGEETQYFGPGTRLLVL.

This chain joins TRBV20-1 and TRBJ1-1, with D unclear. This CDR3 is built from 12 residues. Trimming left V 4 bases short and J 1 base short, with 7 bases between. Germline V gene lookup returns CDR1 DFQATT and CDR2 SNEGSKA (reference sequence). The CDR3 protein is CSAKGQNTEAFF. The CDR3 bases are TGCAGTGCTAAAGGTCAGAACACTGAAGCTTTCTTT.